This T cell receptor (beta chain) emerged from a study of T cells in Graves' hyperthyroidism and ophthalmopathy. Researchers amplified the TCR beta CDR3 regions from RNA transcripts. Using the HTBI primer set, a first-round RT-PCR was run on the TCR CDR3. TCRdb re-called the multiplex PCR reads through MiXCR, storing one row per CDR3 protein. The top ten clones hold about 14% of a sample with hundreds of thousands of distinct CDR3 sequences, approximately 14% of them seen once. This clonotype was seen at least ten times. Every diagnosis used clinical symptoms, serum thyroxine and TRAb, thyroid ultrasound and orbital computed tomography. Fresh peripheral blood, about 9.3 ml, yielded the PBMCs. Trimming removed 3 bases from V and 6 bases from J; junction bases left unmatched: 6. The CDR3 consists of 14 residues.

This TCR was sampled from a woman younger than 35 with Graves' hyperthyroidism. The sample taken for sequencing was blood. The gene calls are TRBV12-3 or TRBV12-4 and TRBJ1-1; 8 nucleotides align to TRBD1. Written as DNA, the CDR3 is TGTGCCAGCAGTTTCAGACAGGGGAGCGCTGAAGCTTTCTTT. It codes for CASSFRQGSAEAFF.